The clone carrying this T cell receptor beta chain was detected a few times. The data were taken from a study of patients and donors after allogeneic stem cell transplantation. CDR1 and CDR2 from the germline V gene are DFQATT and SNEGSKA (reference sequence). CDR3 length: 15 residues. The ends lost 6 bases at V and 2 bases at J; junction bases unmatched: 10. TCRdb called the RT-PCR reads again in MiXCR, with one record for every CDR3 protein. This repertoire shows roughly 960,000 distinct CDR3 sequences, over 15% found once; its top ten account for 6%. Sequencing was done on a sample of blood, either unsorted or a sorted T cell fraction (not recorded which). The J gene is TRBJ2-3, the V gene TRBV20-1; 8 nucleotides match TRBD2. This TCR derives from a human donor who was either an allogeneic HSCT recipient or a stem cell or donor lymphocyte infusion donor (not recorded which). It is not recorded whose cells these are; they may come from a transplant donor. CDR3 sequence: CSAQLGAGVTDTQYF. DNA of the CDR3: TGCAGTGCCCAACTGGGAGCGGGAGTCACAGATACGCAGTATTTT.